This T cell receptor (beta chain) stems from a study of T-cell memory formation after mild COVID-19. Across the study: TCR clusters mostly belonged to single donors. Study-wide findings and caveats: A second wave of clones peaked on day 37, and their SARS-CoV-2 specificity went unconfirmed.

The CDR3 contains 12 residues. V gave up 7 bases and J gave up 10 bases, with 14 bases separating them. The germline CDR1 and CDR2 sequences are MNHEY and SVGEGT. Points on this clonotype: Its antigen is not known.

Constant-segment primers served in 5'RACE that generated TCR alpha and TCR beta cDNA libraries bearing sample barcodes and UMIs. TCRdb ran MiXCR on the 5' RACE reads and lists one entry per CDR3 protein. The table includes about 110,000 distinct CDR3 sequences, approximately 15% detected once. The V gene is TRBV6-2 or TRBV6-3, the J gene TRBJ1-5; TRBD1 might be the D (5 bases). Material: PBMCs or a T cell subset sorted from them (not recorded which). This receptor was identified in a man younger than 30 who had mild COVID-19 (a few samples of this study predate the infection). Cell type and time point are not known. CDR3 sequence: CASTPGGGPQHF. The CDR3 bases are TGTGCCAGCACCCCCGGGGGTGGTCCCCAGCATTTT.